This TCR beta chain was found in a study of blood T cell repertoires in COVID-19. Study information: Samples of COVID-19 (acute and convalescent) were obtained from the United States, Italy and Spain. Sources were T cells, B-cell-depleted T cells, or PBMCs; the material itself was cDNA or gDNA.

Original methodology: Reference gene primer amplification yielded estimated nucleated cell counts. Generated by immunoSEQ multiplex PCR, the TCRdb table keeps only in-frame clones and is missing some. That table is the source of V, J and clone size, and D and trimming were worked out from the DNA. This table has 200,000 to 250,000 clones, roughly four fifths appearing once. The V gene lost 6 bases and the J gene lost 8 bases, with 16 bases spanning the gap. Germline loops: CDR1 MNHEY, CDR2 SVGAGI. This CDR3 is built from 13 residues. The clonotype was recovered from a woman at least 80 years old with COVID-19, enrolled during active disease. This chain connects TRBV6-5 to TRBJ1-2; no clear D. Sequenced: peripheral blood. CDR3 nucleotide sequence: TGTGCCAGCAGAGTCGAGGGTCAGAGGGGCTACACCTTC. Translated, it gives CASRVEGQRGYTF.